This T cell receptor (beta chain) was observed in a study of shared clonotypes between healthy human individuals. Study background: Three plates were used per donor for CD4 naive, three for CD4 memory, two for CD8 naive and one for CD8 memory.

Generated by immunoSEQ multiplex PCR, the TCRdb table keeps only in-frame clones and is missing some. The sample consists of roughly 1,000,000 clones, around three quarters of them appearing once. Broader study findings: Relative to clonotypes present in all four donors, those not shared had lower generation probabilities.

A word on this clone: Its target is not known.

Trimming shortened V by 5 bases and J by 1 base, and 10 bases separated the two germline ends. Germline loops: CDR1 MDHEN, CDR2 SYDVKM. There are 14 residues in the CDR3. The CD4+ fraction was divided into a CD45RA+ naive subset and a CD45RA-negative memory subset. Material for sequencing was memory CD4+ T cells from PBMCs. Subset noted: CD45RA-negative fraction. The receptor was isolated from a man aged 18-30 years in good health. Some clones in this sample may be carry-over from other donors' samples. The rearrangement links TRBV28 to TRBJ2-3; weak D call: TRBD2 (5 bases). In DNA form, the CDR3 reads TGTGCCAGCAGTAACGGGGATCGCACAGATACGCAGTATTTT. Encoded protein: CASSNGDRTDTQYF.